This TCR beta chain was recorded in a study of blood T cell repertoires in COVID-19. Study background: COVID-19 samples from acute and convalescent phases originated in the United States, Italy and Spain.

This CDR3 has 15 residues. V lost 3 bases and J lost 6; bases outside the gene matches: 9. Germline V gives CDR1 SGHRS, CDR2 YFSETQ. Original analysis: Reference gene primer amplification gave estimated nucleated cell counts. Sequencing used immunoSEQ multiplex PCR; TCRdb keeps in-frame clones, though not all of them. That table gives V, J and clone size, and the DNA gave D and trimming. Among tens of thousands of clones, approximately 89% were seen once, and the ten largest hold around 4.9%. The sample was peripheral blood. The chain has TRBV5-1 and TRBJ2-1, with 7 bases lining up with TRBD2. This TCR was sampled from a woman in her 50s with active COVID-19. DNA of the CDR3: TGCGCCAGCAGCTCCAGTACGGGAGGCCCCAATGAGCAGTTCTTC. Protein: CASSSSTGGPNEQFF.